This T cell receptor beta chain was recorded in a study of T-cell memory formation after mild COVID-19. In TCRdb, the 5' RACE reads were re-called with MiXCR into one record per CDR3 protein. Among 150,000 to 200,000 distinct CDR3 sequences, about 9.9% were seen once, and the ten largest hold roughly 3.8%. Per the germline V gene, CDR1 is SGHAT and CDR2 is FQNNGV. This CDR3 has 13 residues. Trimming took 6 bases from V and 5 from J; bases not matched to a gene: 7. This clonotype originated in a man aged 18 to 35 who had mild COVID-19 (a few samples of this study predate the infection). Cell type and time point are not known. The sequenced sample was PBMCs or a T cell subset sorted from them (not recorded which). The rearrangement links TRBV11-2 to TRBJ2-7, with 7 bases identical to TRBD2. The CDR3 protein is CASRLWGGNEQYF. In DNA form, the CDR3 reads TGTGCCAGCAGGCTCTGGGGGGGGAACGAGCAGTACTTC.